The 9 T cell receptor beta chains given below trace back to one sample, sequenced in a study of blood T cell repertoires in COVID-19. Assay used: immunoSEQ multiplex PCR; TCRdb lists only in-frame clones, some missing. Of some 370,000 clones in the sample, roughly nine tenths were seen once. The specimen sequenced was peripheral blood. The receptor source for this set is a middle-aged man with acute or convalescent COVID-19.

The V and J genes are TRBV6-5 and TRBJ1-1; 9 bases agree with TRBD1. The CDR3 contains 15 residues. J was trimmed by 4 bases and V by 0 bases; bases with no gene match: 3. Germline CDR1 and CDR2: MNHEY and SVGAGI. CDR3 loop: CASSYSQGASTEAFF. As DNA, the CDR3 is TGTGCCAGCAGTTACTCACAGGGGGCCAGCACTGAAGCTTTCTTT.

The J gene is TRBJ2-7, the V gene TRBV4-3; the match to TRBD1 covers 7 bases. The V gene end was trimmed by 3 bases and the J gene end by 6 bases; junction bases not matched to a gene: 17. This CDR3 has 17 amino acids. Germline CDR1 reads LGHNA; CDR2 reads YSLEER. CDR3 loop: CASSQADLRGQIGEQYF. For the CDR3, the DNA is TGCGCCAGCAGCCAGGCGGACCTTAGGGGGCAAATTGGCGAGCAGTACTTC.

This clone came up once. The chain recombines TRBV6-5 with TRBJ1-6; no definite D call. Trimming took 2 bases from V and 10 from J, leaving 6 bases between them. Germline assignment: CDR1 MNHEY and CDR2 SVGAGI. The CDR3 has 12 residues. The CDR3 DNA reads TGTGCCAGCAGTTACGCTAGCTCACCCCTCCACTTT. Protein product: CASSYASSPLHF.

The chain combines TRBV15 with TRBJ2-1; D call uncertain. V was clipped by 0 bases and J by 2 bases, with 8 bases between them. CDR1 LNHNV and CDR2 YYDKDF come from the germline V gene (reference sequence). This CDR3 is built from 15 residues. The CDR3 nucleotides are TGTGCCACCAGCAGAGATCCACCTACCTACAATGAGCAGTTCTTC. It specifies CATSRDPPTYNEQFF.

In the case of this clone: The DNA is left out, because the CDR3 cannot be placed on it with certainty; the CDR3 is given as TCRdb lists it. The chain employs TRBV27 and TRBJ2-2; the DNA was not compared with TRBD1, the D call given in the table. Counting both end residues, the CDR3 totals 17 amino acids. Germline V lookup: CDR1 MNHEY, CDR2 SMNVEV (reference sequence). This CDR3 is CASSFSVSGVETGELFF.

The genes are TRBV3-1 (or the pseudogene TRBV3-2) and TRBJ1-4; no definite D call. From germline, CDR1 is LGHDT and CDR2 YNNKEL (reference sequence). The CDR3 covers 17 residues. The germline V and J ends were trimmed by 4 bases and 8 bases, with 23 bases remaining between them. CDR3 in DNA: TGTGCCAGCAGCCCCTCGTTGGCCATCACCCACAACGAAAAACTGTTTTTT. Encoded protein: CASSPSLAITHNEKLFF.

Only one count was recorded for this clone. This sequence joins TRBV30 and TRBJ2-7; 7 nucleotides align to TRBD2. The CDR3 contains 11 residues. Germline CDR1 reads GTSNPN; CDR2 reads SVGIG (reference sequence). The CDR3: CGGGSRHEQYF. The CDR3 nucleotides are TGTGGGGGCGGGAGTAGGCACGAGCAGTACTTC.

V and J are TRBV4-1 and TRBJ2-1, with TRBD1 matching over 9 bases. The CDR3 spans 16 residues. J gave up 4 bases and V 2 bases, and 6 bases lay outside the gene matches. Per the germline V gene, CDR1 is MGHRA and CDR2 is YSYEKL. CDR3 nucleotide sequence: TGCGCCAGCAGCCAACCCCGGGACAGGGTTTACAATGAGCAGTTCTTC. It translates to CASSQPRDRVYNEQFF.

This clone was found once. The V gene is TRBV7-9, the J gene TRBJ2-7, with 8 nucleotides matching TRBD1. With 1 base clipped from V and 5 bases from J, the junction kept 7 bases outside the gene matches. Germline assignment: CDR1 SEHNR and CDR2 FQNEAQ (reference sequence). CDR3 length: 15 residues. The CDR3 spells CASSLDPGQGHEQYF. Here the CDR3 DNA reads TGTGCCAGCAGCTTAGATCCCGGACAGGGTCACGAGCAGTACTTC.